The 5 T cell receptor beta chains reported below all come from one sample, sequenced in a study of draining lymph node invasion in breast cancer. Cells sorted as CD4+ CD45RA- CD25- were taken as memory conventional CD4 T cells. TCRdb fed the bulk RNA-seq reads into MiXCR, producing one record per CDR3 protein. The table has about 2,900 distinct CDR3 sequences, about four fifths seen once. The sequencing sample was made of sorted memory CD4+ effector T cells from a lymph node. The receptor source for this set is a female donor with luminal breast cancer.

This clonotype qualifies as hyperexpanded. This chain links TRBV5-1 with TRBJ2-4; D gene ambiguous. The CDR3 loop spans 15 amino acids. Germline V gene lookup returns CDR1 SGHRS and CDR2 YFSETQ. Trimming stripped 1 base from V and 6 bases from J, with 14 bases between. DNA for the CDR3: TGCGCCAGCAGCTTGAGTCCAGCCTTGGGAAACATTCAGTACTTC. Protein sequence: CASSLSPALGNIQYF.

This rearrangement joins TRBV5-6 to TRBJ1-4; D is undetermined. CDR1 and CDR2 from the germline V gene are SGHDT and YYEEEE. The CDR3 loop spans 14 amino acids. Trimming shortened V by 3 bases and J by 4 bases, and 10 bases separated the two germline ends. The CDR3 DNA follows: TGTGCCAGCAGCTGGCCAGCGTATAATGAAAAACTGTTTTTT. Translating gives CASSWPAYNEKLFF.

The gene calls are TRBV12-3 or TRBV12-4 and TRBJ1-2; no firm D call. CDR3 length: 14 residues. Trimming took 4 bases from V and 7 from J, leaving 16 bases between them. CDR3 residues: CASSSLLGWGGYTF. The CDR3 nucleotides read TGTGCCAGCAGTTCCCTACTAGGTTGGGGTGGCTACACCTTC.

The chain employs TRBV4-1 and TRBJ1-1; D is unresolved. The CDR3 length is 15 residues. The germline V gene has CDR1 MGHRA and CDR2 YSYEKL. V was cut by 0 bases and J by 0 bases, with 8 bases left in between. DNA of the CDR3: TGCGCCAGCAGCCAAGATCCCGGGGTGAACACTGAAGCTTTCTTT. This encodes CASSQDPGVNTEAFF.

CDR3 protein: CASSYTGGGAFF. In DNA, the CDR3 is TGTGCCAGCAGTTATACGGGTGGAGGAGCTTTCTTT. This rearrangement joins TRBV2 to TRBJ1-1, with D unclear. The germline CDR1 and CDR2 sequences are SNHLY and FYNNEI. V was pared by 5 bases and J by 10 bases, with 14 bases between. CDR3 length: 12 amino acids.